This T cell receptor (beta chain) was captured in a study of blood T cell repertoires in COVID-19. Study information: The United States, Italy and Spain were the sources of the acute and convalescent COVID-19 samples.

The V and J ends lost 2 bases and 6 bases, in that order; junction bases with no gene match: 5. The CDR3 extends over 15 amino acids. CDR1 and CDR2 from the germline V gene are MDHEN and SYDVKM. Original handling: Reference gene primer amplification yielded estimated nucleated cell counts. TCRdb's copy holds only in-frame clones and misses some; the assay was immunoSEQ multiplex PCR. D and trimming were read from the DNA, whereas the V and J calls and clone size are those reported in that table. The table shows 240,000 or so clones, with roughly 83% occurring only once. The specimen sequenced was peripheral blood. The chain employs TRBV28 and TRBJ2-1, with 9 bases aligning to TRBD1. The source of this sequence is a woman older than 75 with acute or convalescent COVID-19. Written as DNA, the CDR3 is TGTGCCAGCAGTTTAGCGGGACAGGGTTTCAATGAGCAGTTCTTC. Translated: CASSLAGQGFNEQFF. Full variable domain (rest looked up from reference TRBV28 and TRBJ2-1): DVKVTQSSRYLVKRTGEKVFLECVQDMDHENMFWYRQDPGLGLRLIYFSYDVKMKEKGDIPEGYSVSREKKERFSLILESASTNQTSMYLCASSLAGQGFNEQFFGPGTRLTVL.